This is a list of T cell receptor beta chains from one sample in a study of vaccination and CD4 T cells after COVID-19. TCRdb ran MiXCR on the PCR reads and lists one entry per CDR3 protein. There are around 19,000 distinct CDR3 sequences in the sample; around 63% occur only once, and 3% to 4% lies in the top ten. Which antigens these TCRs recognize remains unknown. Source material: CD4+ T cells from blood, cultured in vitro. All receptors derive from a human donor who had recovered from COVID-19. Both conserved end residues are trimmed from each CDR3. A D gene is named only where the DNA matches it firmly.

TRBJ1-6 - TRBV12-3/TRBV12-4 ASRTPGSPLH
TRBJ1-2 TRBD1 TRBV7-9 ASSKSSGTGVGYT
TRBJ1-1 - TRBV7-6 ASSSLDRNTEAF
TRBJ1-6 - TRBV18 ASSPNRGENNSPLH
TRBJ1-6 - TRBV7-2 ASSLGGYNSPLH
TRBJ1-5 TRBD1 TRBV12-3/TRBV12-4 ASSPTGAGNQPQH
TRBJ2-7 TRBD2 TRBV4-1 ASSQGLAGAYEQY
TRBJ1-2 TRBD1 TRBV12-3/TRBV12-4 ASTREDRSYGYT
TRBJ1-1 TRBD1 TRBV20-1 SARGIGRGPRMNTEAF
TRBJ1-5 - TRBV20-1 SASHGDGNQPQH
TRBJ1-1 - TRBV20-1 SATTLNTEAF
TRBJ2-7 TRBD1 TRBV10-3 AISATDRDSYEQY
TRBJ1-2 - TRBV20-1 SARAVSPLDYT
TRBJ1-6 - TRBV20-1 SARGPFGAGAQRGSPLH
TRBJ2-7 TRBD1 TRBV7-9 ASSLVRGSYEQY